This T cell receptor (beta chain) was captured by sequencing in a study of shared clonotypes between healthy human individuals. Study conclusions and caveats: Generally, naive subsets (rather than memory subsets) showed larger estimated richness.

Germline V gene data show CDR1 as SGHNT and CDR2 as YYREEE (reference sequence). The V and J ends lost 3 bases and 2 bases respectively, with 12 bases between them. The CDR3 spans 14 residues. Every donor, a Caucasian adult, lived in Nashville, Tennessee. The assay was run at deep level. As originally analysed: ImmunoSEQ junction-only sequences lacked quality scores, so their filtering differed. Profiling relied on immunoSEQ multiplex PCR, and the TCRdb table lists in-frame clones only, not all of them. The DNA was the basis for D and trimming; V, J and clone size are from that table. The data contain 1.6 million or so clones, approximately 98.5% of them seen just once; the ten biggest clones take up approximately 0.4%. On this clone itself: Its antigen is as yet unknown.

The sample consisted of naive CD4+ T cells sorted from blood. Subset of the sample: CD45RA+ positively selected. The clonotype comes from a man aged 25 to 40 in good health. This sequence joins TRBV5-4 and TRBJ2-7, with D perhaps TRBD1 (7 bases). The CDR3, as DNA: TGTGCCAGCAGCTGGGCGGGACAGACCTACGAGCAGTACTTC. Its translation: CASSWAGQTYEQYF.